These T cell receptor beta chains were read from a single sample in a study of blood T cell repertoires in COVID-19. Measured with immunoSEQ multiplex PCR; TCRdb has only the in-frame clones, and not every one. The profile covers approximately 300,000 clones, with approximately 82% appearing a single time and about 1.2% taken by the ten largest. Specimen: peripheral blood. These TCRs come from a woman in her 50s with acute or convalescent COVID-19. Each CDR3 is given with its conserved first and last residue. Fields, in order: V gene, J gene, CDR3 protein.

v_call: TRBV18; j_call: TRBJ1-1; cdr3_aa: CASSPRTGDGTEAFF
v_call: TRBV5-1; j_call: TRBJ1-4; cdr3_aa: CASADGRGEKLFF
v_call: TRBV30; j_call: TRBJ1-3; cdr3_aa: CAWSWAGSPGNTIYF
v_call: TRBV5-1; j_call: TRBJ1-1; cdr3_aa: CASSTRFQGEAEAFF
v_call: TRBV6-4; j_call: TRBJ2-2; cdr3_aa: CASSDGGGTGELFF
v_call: TRBV18; j_call: TRBJ1-2; cdr3_aa: CASSPPGHLNYGYTF
v_call: TRBV2; j_call: TRBJ1-1; cdr3_aa: CASRLRVMNTEAFF
v_call: TRBV4-1; j_call: TRBJ1-3; cdr3_aa: CASSQLGQGIGNTIYF
v_call: TRBV6-5; j_call: TRBJ2-1; cdr3_aa: CAGAGDGHNEQFF
v_call: TRBV6-6; j_call: TRBJ1-4; cdr3_aa: CASSRDRSEKLFF
v_call: TRBV6-2/TRBV6-3; j_call: TRBJ2-7; cdr3_aa: CASSYWRTGRNEQYF
v_call: TRBV5-1; j_call: TRBJ2-1; cdr3_aa: CASSSLQGNNEQFF
v_call: TRBV14; j_call: TRBJ2-2; cdr3_aa: CASSRGGELFF
v_call: TRBV6-5; j_call: TRBJ1-2; cdr3_aa: CASSYSAAVGEDGYTF
v_call: TRBV10-3; j_call: TRBJ1-2; cdr3_aa: CAISGQGNYGYTF
v_call: TRBV5-1; j_call: TRBJ2-3; cdr3_aa: CASKTGGSTDTQYF
v_call: TRBV7-9; j_call: TRBJ1-2; cdr3_aa: CASSLAAGPYGYTF
v_call: TRBV27; j_call: TRBJ1-5; cdr3_aa: CASGVPWTGGRNQPQHF
v_call: TRBV19; j_call: TRBJ1-1; cdr3_aa: CASSIGRRPGTEAFF
v_call: TRBV29-1; j_call: TRBJ2-1; cdr3_aa: CSVDTAGGPIEQFF
v_call: TRBV5-4; j_call: TRBJ2-5; cdr3_aa: CASSLGGWSQETQYF
v_call: TRBV9; j_call: TRBJ2-3; cdr3_aa: CASSVESGGTTDTQYF
v_call: TRBV11-1; j_call: TRBJ2-5; cdr3_aa: CASSLGTGEETQYF
v_call: TRBV2; j_call: TRBJ2-1; cdr3_aa: CASKSGTGGGSYNEQFF
v_call: TRBV13; j_call: TRBJ2-3; cdr3_aa: CASEPGGTSTDTQYF
v_call: TRBV11-2; j_call: TRBJ2-3; cdr3_aa: CASSLRAGTDTQYF
v_call: TRBV6-2/TRBV6-3; j_call: TRBJ1-2; cdr3_aa: CASSIMTGSNYGYTF
v_call: TRBV30; j_call: TRBJ1-4; cdr3_aa: CASSDREKLFF
v_call: TRBV3-1/TRBV3-2; j_call: TRBJ1-5; cdr3_aa: CASSPAGGGDSQPQHF
v_call: TRBV4-1; j_call: TRBJ1-6; cdr3_aa: CASSQDSTGTGYSPLHF
v_call: TRBV20-1; j_call: TRBJ1-2; cdr3_aa: CSASQGDGSISGYTF
v_call: TRBV5-1; j_call: TRBJ2-1; cdr3_aa: CATAIRGNEQFF
v_call: TRBV9; j_call: TRBJ2-1; cdr3_aa: CASSPLAPTYNEQFF
v_call: TRBV5-5; j_call: TRBJ2-1; cdr3_aa: CASSPSLAGLSNEQFF
v_call: TRBV7-3; j_call: TRBJ2-5; cdr3_aa: CASSLYPGVGETQYF
v_call: TRBV18; j_call: TRBJ2-7; cdr3_aa: CASSPPRGQGTHEQYF
v_call: TRBV14; j_call: TRBJ1-6; cdr3_aa: CASSQESGGFSPLHF
v_call: TRBV7-9; j_call: TRBJ2-7; cdr3_aa: CASSLTGADRSEQYF
v_call: TRBV7-9; j_call: TRBJ2-7; cdr3_aa: CASSATVSYEQYF
v_call: TRBV7-9; j_call: TRBJ2-3; cdr3_aa: CASSLLVGPDTQYF
v_call: TRBV20-1; j_call: TRBJ2-1; cdr3_aa: CSAQAGNEQFF
v_call: TRBV10-3; j_call: TRBJ1-1; cdr3_aa: CAISEFMNTEAFF
v_call: TRBV13; j_call: TRBJ2-3; cdr3_aa: CASSPTQGLAEFSTDTQYF